The clone carrying this TCR beta chain was counted ten times or more. Its matching antigen is unknown. This specimen comes from a study of CD8 T cells in ankylosing spondylitis. Study findings and constraints: A motif in TCR beta, a set of roughly eight highly homologous variants, appeared characteristic of ankylosing spondylitis blood. Earlier literature documents some of the motif variants in reactive arthritis synovial fluid and blood. Disease-linked clones reportedly showed significant enrichment in matched ankylosing spondylitis synovial fluid.

V gave up 8 bases and J gave up 7 bases; unmatched junction bases: 11. This CDR3 has 14 amino acids. Per germline, CDR1 SGHAT and CDR2 FQNNGV. 5'-RACE, quantitative and with molecular barcodes, yielded the TCR beta libraries. TCRdb ran MiXCR on the 5' RACE reads and lists one entry per CDR3 protein. Seen here are about 190,000 distinct CDR3 sequences, 10% to 15% observed once, and the top ten hold 11%. This rearrangement joins TRBV11-2 to TRBJ2-1; 7 positions agree with TRBD2. The sequenced sample was blood, either unsorted or a sorted T cell fraction (not recorded which). The source of this sequence is a female donor with ankylosing spondylitis or in good health (not recorded which). Written as DNA, the CDR3 is TGTGCCAGCTCACGTGTTGGCGGGAGTAATGAGCAGTTCTTC. Translation gives CASSRVGGSNEQFF.